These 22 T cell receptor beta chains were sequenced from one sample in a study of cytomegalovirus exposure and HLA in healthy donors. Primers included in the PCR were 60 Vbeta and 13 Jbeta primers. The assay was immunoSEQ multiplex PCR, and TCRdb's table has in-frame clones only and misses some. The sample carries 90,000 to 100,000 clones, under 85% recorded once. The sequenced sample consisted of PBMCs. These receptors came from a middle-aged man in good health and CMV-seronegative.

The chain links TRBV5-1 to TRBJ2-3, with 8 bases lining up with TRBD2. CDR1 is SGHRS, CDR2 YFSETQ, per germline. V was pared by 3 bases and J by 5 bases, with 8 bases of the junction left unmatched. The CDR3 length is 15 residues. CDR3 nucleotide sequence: TGCGCCAGCAGCTCTACGGGGGGGCCGGGAGATACGCAGTATTTT. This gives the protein CASSSTGGPGDTQYF.

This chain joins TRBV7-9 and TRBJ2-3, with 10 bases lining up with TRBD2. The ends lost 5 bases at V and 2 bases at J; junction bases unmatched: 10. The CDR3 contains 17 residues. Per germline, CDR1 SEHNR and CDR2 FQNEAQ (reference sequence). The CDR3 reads CASSVYRTSGSTDTQYF. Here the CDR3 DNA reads TGTGCCAGCAGCGTATACAGGACTAGCGGATCCACAGATACGCAGTATTTT.

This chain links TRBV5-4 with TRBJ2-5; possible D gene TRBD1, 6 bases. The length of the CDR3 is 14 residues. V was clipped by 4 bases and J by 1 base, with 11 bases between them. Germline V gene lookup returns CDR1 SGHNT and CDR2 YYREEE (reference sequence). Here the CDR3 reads CASSPDRFQETQYF. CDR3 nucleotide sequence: TGTGCCAGCAGCCCCGACAGGTTCCAAGAGACCCAGTACTTC.

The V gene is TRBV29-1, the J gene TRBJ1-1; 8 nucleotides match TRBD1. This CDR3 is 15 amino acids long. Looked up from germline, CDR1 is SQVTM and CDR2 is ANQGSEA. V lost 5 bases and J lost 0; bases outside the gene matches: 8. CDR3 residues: CSVSGTGPMNTEAFF. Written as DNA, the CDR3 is TGCAGCGTTTCCGGGACAGGACCCATGAACACTGAAGCTTTCTTT.

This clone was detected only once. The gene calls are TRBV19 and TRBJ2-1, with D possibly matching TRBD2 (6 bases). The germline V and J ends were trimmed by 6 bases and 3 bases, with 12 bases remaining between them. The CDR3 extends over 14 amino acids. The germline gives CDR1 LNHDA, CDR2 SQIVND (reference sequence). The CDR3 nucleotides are TGTGCCAGTAGGGTCGGGGGAAGCTACAATGAGCAGTTCTTC. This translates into CASRVGGSYNEQFF.

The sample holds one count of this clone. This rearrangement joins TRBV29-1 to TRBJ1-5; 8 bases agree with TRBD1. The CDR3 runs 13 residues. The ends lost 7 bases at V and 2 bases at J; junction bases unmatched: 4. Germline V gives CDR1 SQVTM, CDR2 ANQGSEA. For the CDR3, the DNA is TGCAGCGGAGGACAGGGCCGCAATCAGCCCCAGCATTTT. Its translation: CSGGQGRNQPQHF.

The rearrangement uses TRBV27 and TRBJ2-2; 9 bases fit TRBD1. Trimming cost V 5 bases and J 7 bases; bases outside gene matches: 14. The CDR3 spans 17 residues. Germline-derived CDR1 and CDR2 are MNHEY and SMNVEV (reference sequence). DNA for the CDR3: TGTGCCAGCAGTCTTAAGGCCGGGACAGGGAGGATCGGGGAGCTGTTTTTT. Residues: CASSLKAGTGRIGELFF.

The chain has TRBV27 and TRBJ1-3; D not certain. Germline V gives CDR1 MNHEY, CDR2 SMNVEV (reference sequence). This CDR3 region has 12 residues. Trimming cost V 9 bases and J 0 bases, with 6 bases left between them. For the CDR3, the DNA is TGTGCCAGACGGGACTCTGGAAACACCATATATTTT. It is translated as CARRDSGNTIYF.

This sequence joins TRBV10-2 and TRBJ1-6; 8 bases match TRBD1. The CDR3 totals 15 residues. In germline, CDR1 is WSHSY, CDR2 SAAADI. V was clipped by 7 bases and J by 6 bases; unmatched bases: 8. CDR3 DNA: TGCGCCAGCACCCCAGGACAGGGCGGTAATTCACCCCTCCACTTT. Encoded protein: CASTPGQGGNSPLHF.

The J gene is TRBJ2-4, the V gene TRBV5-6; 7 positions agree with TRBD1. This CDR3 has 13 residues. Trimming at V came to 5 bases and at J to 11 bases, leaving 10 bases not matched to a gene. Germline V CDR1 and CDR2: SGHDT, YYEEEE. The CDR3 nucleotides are TGTGCCAGCAGTGGGACAGCCTTTGGGGTTCAGTACTTC. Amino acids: CASSGTAFGVQYF.

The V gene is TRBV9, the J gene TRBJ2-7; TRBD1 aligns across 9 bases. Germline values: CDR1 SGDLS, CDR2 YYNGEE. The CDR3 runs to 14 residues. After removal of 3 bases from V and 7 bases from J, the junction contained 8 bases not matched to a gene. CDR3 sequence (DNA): TGTGCCAGCAGCGGCGGACAGGGGTCTCGGGAGCAGTACTTC. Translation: CASSGGQGSREQYF. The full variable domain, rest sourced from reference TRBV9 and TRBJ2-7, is DSGVTQTPKHLITATGQRVTLRCSPRSGDLSVYWYQQSLDQGLQFLIQYYNGEERAKGNILERFSAQQFPDLHSELNLSSLELGDSALYFCASSGGQGSREQYFGPGTRLTVT.

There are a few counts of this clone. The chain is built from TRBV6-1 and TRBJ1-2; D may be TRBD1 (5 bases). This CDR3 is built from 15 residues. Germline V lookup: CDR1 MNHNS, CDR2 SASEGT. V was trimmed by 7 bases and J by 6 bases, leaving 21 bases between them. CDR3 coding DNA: TGTGCCAGCACTTTCTTTAGGACAAACGTAAATGGCTACACCTTC. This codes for CASTFFRTNVNGYTF.

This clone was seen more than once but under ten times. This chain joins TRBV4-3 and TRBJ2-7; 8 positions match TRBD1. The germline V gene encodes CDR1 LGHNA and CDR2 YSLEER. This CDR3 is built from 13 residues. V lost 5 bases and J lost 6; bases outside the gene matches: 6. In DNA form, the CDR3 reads TGCGCCAGCAGCAAGAGACAGGGGCTCGAGCAGTACTTC. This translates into CASSKRQGLEQYF.

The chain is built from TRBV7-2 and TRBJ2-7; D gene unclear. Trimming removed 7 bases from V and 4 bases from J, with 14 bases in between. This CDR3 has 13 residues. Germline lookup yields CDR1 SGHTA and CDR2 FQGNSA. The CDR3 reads CASTDLDSYEQYF. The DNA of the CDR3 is TGTGCCAGCACCGATCTAGACTCGTACGAGCAGTACTTC.

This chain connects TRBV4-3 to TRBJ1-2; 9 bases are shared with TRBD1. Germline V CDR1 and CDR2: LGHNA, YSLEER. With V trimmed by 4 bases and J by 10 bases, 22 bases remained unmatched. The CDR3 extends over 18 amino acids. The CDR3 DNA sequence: TGCGCCAGCAGCCCACTTCTCATTAGTGGTACAGGGGGCGTTGTCTACACCTTC. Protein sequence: CASSPLLISGTGGVVYTF.

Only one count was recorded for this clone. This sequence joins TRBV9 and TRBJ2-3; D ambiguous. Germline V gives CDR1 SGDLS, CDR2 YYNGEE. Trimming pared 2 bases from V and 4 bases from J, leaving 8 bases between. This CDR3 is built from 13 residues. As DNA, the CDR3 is TGTGCCAGCAGCGTGGGCCCCTCAGATACGCAGTATTTT. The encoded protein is CASSVGPSDTQYF.

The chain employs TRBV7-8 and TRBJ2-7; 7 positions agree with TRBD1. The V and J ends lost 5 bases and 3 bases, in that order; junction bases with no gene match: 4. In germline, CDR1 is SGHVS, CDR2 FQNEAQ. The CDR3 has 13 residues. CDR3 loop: CASSKPGGYEQYF. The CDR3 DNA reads TGTGCCAGCAGCAAACCAGGGGGCTACGAGCAGTACTTC.

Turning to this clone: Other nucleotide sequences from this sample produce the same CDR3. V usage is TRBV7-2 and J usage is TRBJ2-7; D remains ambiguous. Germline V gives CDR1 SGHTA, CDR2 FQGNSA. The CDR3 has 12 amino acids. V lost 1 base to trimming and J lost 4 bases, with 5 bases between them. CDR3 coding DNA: TGTGCCAGCAGCTTAGTCGGTTACGAGCAGTACTTC. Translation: CASSLVGYEQYF.

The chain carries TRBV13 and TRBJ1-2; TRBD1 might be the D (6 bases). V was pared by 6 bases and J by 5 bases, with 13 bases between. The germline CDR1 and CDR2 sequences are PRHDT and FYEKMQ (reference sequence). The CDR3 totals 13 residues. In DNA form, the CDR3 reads TGTGCCAGCAGTACCAGGGGTCGTTATGGCTACACCTTC. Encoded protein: CASSTRGRYGYTF.

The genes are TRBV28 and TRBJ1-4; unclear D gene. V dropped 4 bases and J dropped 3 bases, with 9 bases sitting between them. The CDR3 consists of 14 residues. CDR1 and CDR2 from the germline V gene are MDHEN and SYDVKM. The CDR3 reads CASSWLAANEKLFF. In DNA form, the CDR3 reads TGTGCCAGCAGTTGGTTGGCAGCTAATGAAAAACTGTTTTTT.

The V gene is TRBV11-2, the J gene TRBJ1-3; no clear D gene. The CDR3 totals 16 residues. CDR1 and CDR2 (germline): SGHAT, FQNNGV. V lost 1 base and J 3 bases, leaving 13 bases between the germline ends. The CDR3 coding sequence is TGTGCCAGCAGCTTAGGGGCGCCTAGCAGTGGAAACACCATATATTTT. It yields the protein CASSLGAPSSGNTIYF.

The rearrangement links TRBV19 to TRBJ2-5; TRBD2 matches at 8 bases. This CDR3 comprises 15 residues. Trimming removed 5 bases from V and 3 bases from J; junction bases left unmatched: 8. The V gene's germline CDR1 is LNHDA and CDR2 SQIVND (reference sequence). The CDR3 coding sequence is TGTGCCAGTAGTGAGGCGGGAGGATTGGAAGAGACCCAGTACTTC. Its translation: CASSEAGGLEETQYF.